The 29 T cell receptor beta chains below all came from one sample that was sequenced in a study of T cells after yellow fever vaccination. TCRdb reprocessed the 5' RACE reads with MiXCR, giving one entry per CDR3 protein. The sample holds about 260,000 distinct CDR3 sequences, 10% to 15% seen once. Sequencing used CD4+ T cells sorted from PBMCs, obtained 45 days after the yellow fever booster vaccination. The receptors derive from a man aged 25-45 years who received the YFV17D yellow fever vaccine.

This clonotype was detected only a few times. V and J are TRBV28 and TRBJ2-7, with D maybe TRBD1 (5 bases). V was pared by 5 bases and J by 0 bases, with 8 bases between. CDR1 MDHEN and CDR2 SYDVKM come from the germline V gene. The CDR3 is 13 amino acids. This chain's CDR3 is CASSQGDSYEQYF. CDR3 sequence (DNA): TGTGCCAGCAGTCAAGGGGACTCCTACGAGCAGTACTTC.

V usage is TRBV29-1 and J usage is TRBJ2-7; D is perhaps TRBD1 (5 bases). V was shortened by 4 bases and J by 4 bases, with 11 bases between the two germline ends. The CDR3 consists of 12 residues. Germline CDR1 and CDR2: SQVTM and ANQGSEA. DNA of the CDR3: TGCAGCGTTGCCCCCAAGGGGTACGAGCAGTACTTC. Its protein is CSVAPKGYEQYF.

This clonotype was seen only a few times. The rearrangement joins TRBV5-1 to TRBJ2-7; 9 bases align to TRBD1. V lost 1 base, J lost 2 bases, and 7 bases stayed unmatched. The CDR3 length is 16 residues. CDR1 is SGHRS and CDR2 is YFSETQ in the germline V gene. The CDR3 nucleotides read TGCGCCAGCAGCTTGTGGGGACAGGGCCCACCCTACGAGCAGTACTTC. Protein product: CASSLWGQGPPYEQYF.

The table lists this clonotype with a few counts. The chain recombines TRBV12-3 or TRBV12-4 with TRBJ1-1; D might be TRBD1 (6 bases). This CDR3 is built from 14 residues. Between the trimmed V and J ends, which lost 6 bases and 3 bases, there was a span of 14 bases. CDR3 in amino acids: CASRLPQGHTEAFF. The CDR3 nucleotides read TGTGCCAGCAGGCTCCCCCAGGGGCACACTGAAGCTTTCTTT.

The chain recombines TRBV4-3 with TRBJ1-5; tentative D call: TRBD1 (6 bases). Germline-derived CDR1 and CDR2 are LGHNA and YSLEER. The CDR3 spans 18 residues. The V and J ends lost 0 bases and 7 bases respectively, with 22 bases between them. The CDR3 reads CASSQEVARGFSQQPQHF. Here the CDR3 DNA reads TGCGCCAGCAGCCAAGAGGTGGCCAGGGGATTCTCGCAGCAGCCCCAGCATTTT.

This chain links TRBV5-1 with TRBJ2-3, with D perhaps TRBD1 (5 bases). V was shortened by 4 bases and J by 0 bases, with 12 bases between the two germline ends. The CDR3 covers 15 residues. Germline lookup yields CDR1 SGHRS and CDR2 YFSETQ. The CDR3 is CASSPRYRSTDTQYF. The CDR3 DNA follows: TGCGCCAGCAGCCCCCGTTACAGGAGCACAGATACGCAGTATTTT.

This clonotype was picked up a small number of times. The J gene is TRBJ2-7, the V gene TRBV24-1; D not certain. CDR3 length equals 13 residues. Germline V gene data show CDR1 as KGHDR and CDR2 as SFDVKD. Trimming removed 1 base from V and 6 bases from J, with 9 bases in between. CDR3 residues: CATSDFALGEQYF. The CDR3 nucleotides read TGTGCCACCAGTGATTTTGCCCTGGGCGAGCAGTACTTC.

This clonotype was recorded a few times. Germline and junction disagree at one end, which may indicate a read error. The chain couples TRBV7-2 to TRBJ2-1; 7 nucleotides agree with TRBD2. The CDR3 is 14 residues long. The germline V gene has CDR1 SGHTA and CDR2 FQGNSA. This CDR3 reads CASSLGREWNEQFF. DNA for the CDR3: TGTGCCAGCAGTTTAGGGCGGGAGTGGAATGAGCAGTTCTTC. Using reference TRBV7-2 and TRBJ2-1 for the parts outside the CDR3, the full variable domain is GAGVSQSPSNKVTEKGKDVELRCDPISGHTALYWYRQSLGQGLEFLIYFQGNSAPDKSGLPSDRFSAERTGGSVSTLTIQRTQQEDSAVYLCASSLGREWNEQFFGPGTRLTVL.

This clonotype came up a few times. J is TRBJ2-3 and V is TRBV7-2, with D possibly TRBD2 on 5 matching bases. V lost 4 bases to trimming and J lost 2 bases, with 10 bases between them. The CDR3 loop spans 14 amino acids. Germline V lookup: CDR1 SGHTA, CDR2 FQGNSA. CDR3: CASSSDSYTDTQYF. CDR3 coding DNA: TGTGCCAGCAGCTCGGACTCTTACACAGATACGCAGTATTTT. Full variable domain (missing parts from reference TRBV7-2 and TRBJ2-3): GAGVSQSPSNKVTEKGKDVELRCDPISGHTALYWYRQSLGQGLEFLIYFQGNSAPDKSGLPSDRFSAERTGGSVSTLTIQRTQQEDSAVYLCASSSDSYTDTQYFGPGTRLTVL.

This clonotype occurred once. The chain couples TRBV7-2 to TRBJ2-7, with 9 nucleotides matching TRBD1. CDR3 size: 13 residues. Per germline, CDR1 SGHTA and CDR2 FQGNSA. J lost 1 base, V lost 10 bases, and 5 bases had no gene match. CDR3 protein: CATIGTGSYEQYF. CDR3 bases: TGTGCCACCATCGGGACAGGGTCCTACGAGCAGTACTTC.

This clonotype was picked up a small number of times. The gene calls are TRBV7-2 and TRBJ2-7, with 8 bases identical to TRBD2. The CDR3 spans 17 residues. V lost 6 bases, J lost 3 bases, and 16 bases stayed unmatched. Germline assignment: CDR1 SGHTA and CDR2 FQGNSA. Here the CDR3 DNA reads TGTGCCAGCAGTAACCCCCCAGGGACTAGGATCAGCTACGAGCAGTACTTC. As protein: CASSNPPGTRISYEQYF. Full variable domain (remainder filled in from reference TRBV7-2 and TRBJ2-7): GAGVSQSPSNKVTEKGKDVELRCDPISGHTALYWYRQSLGQGLEFLIYFQGNSAPDKSGLPSDRFSAERTGGSVSTLTIQRTQQEDSAVYLCASSNPPGTRISYEQYFGPGTRLTVT.

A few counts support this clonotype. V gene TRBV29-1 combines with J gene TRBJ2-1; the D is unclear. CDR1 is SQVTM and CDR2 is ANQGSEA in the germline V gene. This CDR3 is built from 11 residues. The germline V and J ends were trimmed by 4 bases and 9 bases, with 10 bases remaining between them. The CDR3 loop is CSVGSGFEQFF. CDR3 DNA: TGCAGCGTTGGTTCCGGCTTTGAGCAGTTCTTC.

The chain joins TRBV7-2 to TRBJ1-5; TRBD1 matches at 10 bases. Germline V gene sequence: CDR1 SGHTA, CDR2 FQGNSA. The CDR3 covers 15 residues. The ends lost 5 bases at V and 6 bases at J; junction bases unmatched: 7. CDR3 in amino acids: CASSEGQGRFQPQHF. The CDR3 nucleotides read TGTGCCAGCAGCGAGGGACAGGGGCGGTTTCAGCCCCAGCATTTT.

The CDR3 protein is CASSSYDTEAFF. CDR3 DNA: TGTGCCAGCAGCTCATACGACACTGAAGCTTTCTTT. V usage is TRBV11-3 and J usage is TRBJ1-1; D is undetermined. The germline gives CDR1 SGHNT, CDR2 YENEEA. Trimming pared 4 bases from V and 3 bases from J, leaving 6 bases between. There are 12 residues in the CDR3.

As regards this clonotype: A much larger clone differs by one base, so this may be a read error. The CDR3 DNA is TGCGCCAGCAGCGCCAGCGGGGGCGACGGGGAGCTGTTGTTT. It yields the protein CASSASGGDGELLF. The chain combines TRBV5-1 with TRBJ2-2; 8 bases are shared with TRBD2. CDR3 length: 14 amino acids. Germline CDR1 and CDR2: SGHRS and YFSETQ.

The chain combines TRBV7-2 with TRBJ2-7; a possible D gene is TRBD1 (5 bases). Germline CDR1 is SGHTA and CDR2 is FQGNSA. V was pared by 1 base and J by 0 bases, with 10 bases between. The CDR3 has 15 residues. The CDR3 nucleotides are TGTGCCAGCAGCTTAGTGACACAGGCCTCCTACGAGCAGTACTTC. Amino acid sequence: CASSLVTQASYEQYF. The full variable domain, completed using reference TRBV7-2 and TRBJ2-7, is GAGVSQSPSNKVTEKGKDVELRCDPISGHTALYWYRQSLGQGLEFLIYFQGNSAPDKSGLPSDRFSAERTGGSVSTLTIQRTQQEDSAVYLCASSLVTQASYEQYFGPGTRLTVT.

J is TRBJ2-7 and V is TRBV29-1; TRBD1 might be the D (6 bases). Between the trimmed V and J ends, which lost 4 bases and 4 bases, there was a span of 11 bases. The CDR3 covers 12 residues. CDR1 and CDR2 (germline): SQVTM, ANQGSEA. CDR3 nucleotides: TGCAGCGTTGTTCAGGGGAGTTACGAGCAGTACTTC. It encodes CSVVQGSYEQYF.

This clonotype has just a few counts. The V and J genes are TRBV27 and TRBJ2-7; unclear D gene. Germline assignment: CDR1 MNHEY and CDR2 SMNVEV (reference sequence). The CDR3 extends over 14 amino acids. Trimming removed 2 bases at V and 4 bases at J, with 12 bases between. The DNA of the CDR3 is TGTGCCAGCAGTTTAAAGCCCAGCACGTACGAGCAGTACTTC. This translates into CASSLKPSTYEQYF.

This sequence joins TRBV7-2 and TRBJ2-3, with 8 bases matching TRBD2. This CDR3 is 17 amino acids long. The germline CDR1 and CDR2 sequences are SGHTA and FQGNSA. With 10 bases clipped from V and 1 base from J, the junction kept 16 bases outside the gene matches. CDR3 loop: CAIGGAGSAGGTDTQYF. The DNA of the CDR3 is TGTGCCATCGGGGGGGCGGGAAGCGCCGGAGGCACAGATACGCAGTATTTT.

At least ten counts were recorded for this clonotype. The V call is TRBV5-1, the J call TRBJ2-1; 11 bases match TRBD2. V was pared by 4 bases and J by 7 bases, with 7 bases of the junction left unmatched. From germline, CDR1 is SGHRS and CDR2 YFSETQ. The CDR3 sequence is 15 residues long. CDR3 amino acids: CASSPGTSGTNEQFF. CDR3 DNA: TGCGCCAGCAGCCCGGGGACTAGCGGAACAAATGAGCAGTTCTTC.

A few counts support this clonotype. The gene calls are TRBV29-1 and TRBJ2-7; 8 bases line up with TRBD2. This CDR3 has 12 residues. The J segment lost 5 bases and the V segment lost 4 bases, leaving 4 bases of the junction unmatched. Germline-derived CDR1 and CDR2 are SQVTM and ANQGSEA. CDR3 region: CSVGGTSNEQYF. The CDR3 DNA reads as TGCAGCGTTGGGGGGACTAGTAACGAGCAGTACTTC.

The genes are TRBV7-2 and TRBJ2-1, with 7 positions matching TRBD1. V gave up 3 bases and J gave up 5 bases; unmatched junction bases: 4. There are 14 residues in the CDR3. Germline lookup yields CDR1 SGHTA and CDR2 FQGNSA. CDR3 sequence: CASSFSGTDNEQFF. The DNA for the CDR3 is TGTGCCAGCAGCTTCTCCGGGACAGACAATGAGCAGTTCTTC. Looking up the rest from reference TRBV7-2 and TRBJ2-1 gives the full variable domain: GAGVSQSPSNKVTEKGKDVELRCDPISGHTALYWYRQSLGQGLEFLIYFQGNSAPDKSGLPSDRFSAERTGGSVSTLTIQRTQQEDSAVYLCASSFSGTDNEQFFGPGTRLTVL.

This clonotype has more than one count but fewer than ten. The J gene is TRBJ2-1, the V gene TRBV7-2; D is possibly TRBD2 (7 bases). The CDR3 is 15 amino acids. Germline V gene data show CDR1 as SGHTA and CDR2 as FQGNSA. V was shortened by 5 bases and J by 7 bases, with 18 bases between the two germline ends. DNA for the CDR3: TGTGCCAGCAGCCCTCTAGGGAAGGGGGGGAATGAGCAGTTCTTC. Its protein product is CASSPLGKGGNEQFF.

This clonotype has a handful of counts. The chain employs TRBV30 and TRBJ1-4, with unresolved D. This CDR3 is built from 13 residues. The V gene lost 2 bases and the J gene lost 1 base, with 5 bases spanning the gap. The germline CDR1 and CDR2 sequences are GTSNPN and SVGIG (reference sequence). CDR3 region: CAWSWVTNEKLFF. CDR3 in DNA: TGTGCCTGGAGTTGGGTAACTAATGAAAAACTGTTTTTT.

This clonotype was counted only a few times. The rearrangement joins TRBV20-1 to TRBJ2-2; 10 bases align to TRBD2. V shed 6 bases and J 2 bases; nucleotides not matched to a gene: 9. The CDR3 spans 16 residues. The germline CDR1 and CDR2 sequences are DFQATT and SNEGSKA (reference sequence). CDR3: CSASRSGRGNTGELFF. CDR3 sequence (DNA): TGCAGTGCCAGTAGGAGCGGGAGGGGCAACACCGGGGAGCTGTTTTTT.

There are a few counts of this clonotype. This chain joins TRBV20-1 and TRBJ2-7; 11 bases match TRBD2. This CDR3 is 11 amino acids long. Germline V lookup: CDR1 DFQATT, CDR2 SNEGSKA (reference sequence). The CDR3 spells CLLAGAGEQYF. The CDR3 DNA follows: TGCCTACTAGCGGGAGCGGGGGAGCAGTACTTC.

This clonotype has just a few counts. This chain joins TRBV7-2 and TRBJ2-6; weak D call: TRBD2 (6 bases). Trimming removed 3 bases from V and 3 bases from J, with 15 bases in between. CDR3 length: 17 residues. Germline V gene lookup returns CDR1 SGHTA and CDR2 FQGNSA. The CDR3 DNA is TGTGCCAGCAGCTTCCGTGGAGGGGTTGGTGGGGCCAACGTCCTGACTTTC. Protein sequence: CASSFRGGVGGANVLTF.

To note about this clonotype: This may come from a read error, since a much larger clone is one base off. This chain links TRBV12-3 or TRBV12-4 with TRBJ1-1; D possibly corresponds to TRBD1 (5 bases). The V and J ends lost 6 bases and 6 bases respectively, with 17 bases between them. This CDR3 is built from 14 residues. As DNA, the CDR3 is TGTGCCAGCAGGCCAGTACGGGGCGTCCCTGAAGCTTTCTTT. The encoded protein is CASRPVRGVPEAFF.

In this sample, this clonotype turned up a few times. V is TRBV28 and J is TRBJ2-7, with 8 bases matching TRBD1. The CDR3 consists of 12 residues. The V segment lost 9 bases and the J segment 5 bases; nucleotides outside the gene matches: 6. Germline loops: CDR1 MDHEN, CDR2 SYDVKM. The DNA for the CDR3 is TGTGCCAGTGGGACAGGCCCAGACGAGCAGTACTTC. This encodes CASGTGPDEQYF.